This T cell receptor beta chain emerged from a study of cytomegalovirus exposure and HLA in healthy donors. To note about this clone: What it binds is not known.

Study-wide results and caveats: Sequences of the TCR beta chain were said to predict the HLA-A and HLA-B alleles of most subjects accurately. There were some V segments, including TRBV6-2 and TRBV6-3, excluded as indistinguishable. When a later analysis compared HLA-associated TCR beta chains with equally common others, the HLA-associated chains turned out to be more clonally expanded and to have lower generation probabilities. CMV serostatus was the sole immune exposure information available.

This CDR3 contains 15 residues. V was pared by 0 bases and J by 7 bases, with 9 bases of the junction left unmatched. The V gene's germline CDR1 is SGHRS and CDR2 YFSETQ. With 60 Vbeta and 13 Jbeta primers, the PCR was carried out. Only in-frame clones appear in the TCRdb table, and some are missing; sequencing was by immunoSEQ multiplex PCR. The sample holds about 150,000 clones; 65% to 80% are singletons and the top ten take around 3%. The sample was PBMCs. The clonotype originates from a male donor in good health and CMV-seronegative. The chain joins TRBV5-1 to TRBJ1-1, with TRBD1 identical over 7 bases. CDR3 in DNA: TGCGCCAGCAGCTTGGATTCCAGGACAGGTGGTGAAGCTTTCTTT. This codes for CASSLDSRTGGEAFF.